This is a list of T cell receptor beta chains from one sample in a study of blood T cell repertoires in COVID-19. Method: immunoSEQ multiplex PCR; TCRdb's copy keeps in-frame clones and lacks some. The sample includes 180,000 or so clones, around 80% of them seen just once. Sample: PBMCs or T cells enriched from blood (not recorded which). These receptors were collected from a woman aged 45-59 years in a cohort exposed to, infected with or recovered from COVID-19 (not recorded which). Each CDR3 is given with its conserved first and last residue. D genes are given only for firm matches. Expanded clones get a size class; other rows say once, few or many, or leave the size out.

j_call clone_size v_call d_call cdr3_aa cdr3_nt
TRBJ2-7 . TRBV10-1 TRBD2 CAIYSAGEAYEQYF TGCGCCATCTACTCAGCGGGAGAGGCCTACGAGCAGTACTTC
TRBJ2-6 . TRBV18 TRBD1 CASSRGQGNSGANVLTF TGTGCCAGCTCACGGGGACAGGGGAACTCTGGGGCCAACGTCCTGACTTTC
TRBJ1-2 . TRBV9 . CASSVYRVDGYTF TGTGCCAGCAGCGTCTACCGGGTGGATGGCTACACCTTC
TRBJ2-1 once TRBV10-2 TRBD2 CASRLAGVDEQFF TGCGCCAGCAGACTAGCGGGAGTGGATGAGCAGTTCTTC
TRBJ2-4 . TRBV19 . CASSTRGTLLAKNIQYF TGTGCCAGTAGTACACGCGGTACCTTGCTAGCCAAAAACATTCAGTACTTC
TRBJ2-1 . TRBV25-1 TRBD1 CASSERWTGGDEQFF TGTGCCAGCAGTGAACGGTGGACAGGGGGAGATGAGCAGTTCTTC
TRBJ2-2 . TRBV27 TRBD1 CASSWGQGAGELFF TGTGCCAGCAGTTGGGGACAGGGGGCCGGGGAGCTGTTTTTT
TRBJ1-5 once TRBV10-3 . CAISQGPQGGGNQPQHF TGTGCCATCAGTCAGGGGCCACAAGGTGGGGGCAATCAGCCCCAGCATTTT
TRBJ2-2 . TRBV5-6 . CASSGLASTGELFF TGTGCCAGCAGCGGCCTAGCGTCCACCGGGGAGCTGTTTTTT
TRBJ2-1 few TRBV4-3 TRBD1 CASSYSRTGVSEQFF TGCGCCAGCAGCTACAGTCGGACAGGCGTTAGTGAGCAGTTCTTC
TRBJ2-7 . TRBV18 TRBD1 CASSLNPGQGVYEQYF TGTGCCAGCTCACTAAACCCGGGACAGGGGGTCTACGAGCAGTACTTC
TRBJ1-1 . TRBV28 . CASSLFRVWSTEAFF TGTGCCAGCAGTTTATTTCGGGTTTGGAGCACTGAAGCTTTCTTT
TRBJ1-2 . TRBV5-1 TRBD1 CASSLGTGGSSLSVDGYTF TGCGCCAGCAGCTTGGGGACAGGGGGCTCATCCCTGAGCGTGGATGGCTACACCTTC
TRBJ1-1 few TRBV2 . CASSEAPRSEAFF TGTGCCAGCAGTGAAGCGCCGAGATCCGAAGCTTTCTTT
TRBJ2-3 . TRBV27 TRBD2 CASRTGTSLTDTQYF TGTGCCAGCAGGACCGGGACTAGCCTCACAGATACGCAGTATTTT
TRBJ1-5 once TRBV10-2 . CASRGGDHQPQHF TGCGCCAGCAGAGGGGGGGACCATCAGCCCCAGCATTTT
TRBJ1-5 . TRBV6-5 TRBD1 CASGQGRNQPQHF TGTGCCAGTGGACAGGGGCGAAATCAGCCCCAGCATTTT
TRBJ2-3 few TRBV5-6 TRBD2 CASSVHSRDYTDTQYF TGTGCCAGCAGCGTACACTCCAGGGACTACACAGATACGCAGTATTTT
TRBJ2-7 . TRBV5-4 TRBD2 CASSPSSGAGYEQYF TGTGCCAGCAGCCCCTCTAGCGGGGCGGGGTACGAGCAGTACTTC
TRBJ1-1 . TRBV9 . CASSVGPGDSLEAFF TGTGCCAGCAGCGTAGGGCCTGGAGACTCCCTTGAAGCTTTCTTT
TRBJ2-2 . TRBV11-2 TRBD2 CASTNGRANTGELFF TGTGCCAGCACCAACGGGAGGGCGAACACCGGGGAGCTGTTTTTT
TRBJ2-7 . TRBV9 . CASSVDGGGEQYF TGTGCCAGCAGCGTAGATGGAGGAGGCGAGCAGTACTTC
TRBJ1-1 . TRBV5-6 . CASSFRGAGNTEAFF TGTGCCAGCAGCTTCCGGGGAGCAGGGAACACTGAAGCTTTCTTT
TRBJ1-5 . TRBV4-3 . CASSQGRMGSNQPQHF TGCGCCAGCAGCCAAGGGAGGATGGGATCCAATCAGCCCCAGCATTTT
TRBJ1-1 . TRBV3-1/TRBV3-2 TRBD1 CASSRLGTAKRNTEAFF TGTGCCAGCAGCCGCCTCGGGACAGCCAAGAGAAACACTGAAGCTTTCTTT
TRBJ2-2 . TRBV11-2 TRBD1 CASSLDRGRTGELFF TGTGCCAGCAGCCTTGACAGGGGAAGAACCGGGGAGCTGTTTTTT
TRBJ1-5 few TRBV6-5 TRBD1 CASITETGYGQPQHF TGTGCCAGCATCACAGAGACAGGGTACGGCCAGCCCCAGCATTTT
TRBJ2-3 . TRBV3-1/TRBV3-2 TRBD2 CASSQGGSLTDTQYF TGTGCCAGCAGCCAAGGCGGGAGCTTAACAGATACGCAGTATTTT
TRBJ2-2 once TRBV5-1 . CASSLASGSNTGELFF TGCGCCAGCAGCTTGGCCTCGGGGTCAAACACCGGGGAGCTGTTTTTT
TRBJ1-4 . TRBV9 . CASSNLQGAGEKLFF TGTGCCAGCAGCAACCTTCAGGGAGCGGGTGAAAAACTGTTTTTT
TRBJ1-3 . TRBV18 . CASSPTGATSGNTIYF TGTGCCAGCTCACCCACAGGCGCCACTTCTGGAAACACCATATATTTT
TRBJ1-5 . TRBV5-1 . CASSSGVYGNQPQHF TGCGCCAGCAGCTCAGGGGTTTATGGCAATCAGCCCCAGCATTTT
TRBJ2-1 once TRBV3-1/TRBV3-2 . CASSPSPQNEQFF TGTGCCAGCAGCCCGTCCCCACAGAATGAGCAGTTCTTC
TRBJ1-1 . TRBV28 . CASSGFGRKTEAFF TGTGCCAGCAGTGGTTTCGGCAGGAAGACTGAAGCTTTCTTT
TRBJ1-2 once TRBV4-1 . CASSQESGLGYTF TGCGCCAGCAGCCAAGAGTCAGGTCTTGGCTACACCTTC
TRBJ1-1 few TRBV10-2 . CASSESRGTEAFF TGCGCCAGCAGTGAGTCACGGGGCACTGAAGCTTTCTTT
TRBJ2-2 few TRBV29-1 TRBD2 CSVDPSGGTGELFF TGCAGCGTTGATCCTAGCGGGGGTACCGGGGAGCTGTTTTTT
TRBJ2-7 . TRBV13 . CASSLGLRVGEQYF TGTGCCAGCAGCTTAGGCCTACGGGTTGGCGAGCAGTACTTC
TRBJ2-7 . TRBV7-2 . CASSLSGSLYEQYF TGTGCCAGCAGCTTATCGGGTAGCCTCTACGAGCAGTACTTC
TRBJ2-2 . TRBV5-6 TRBD1 CASSLRTGKTGELFF TGTGCCAGCAGCTTGAGGACAGGGAAGACCGGGGAGCTGTTTTTT
TRBJ1-2 few TRBV24-1 . CATSAPNLPYGYTF TGTGCCACCAGTGCCCCAAACTTACCCTATGGCTACACCTTC
TRBJ2-7 . TRBV6-5 TRBD1 CASRKQGRTEQYF TGTGCCAGCAGGAAACAGGGGCGGACGGAGCAGTACTTC
TRBJ2-6 . TRBV27 TRBD1 CASSPGQGGSGANVLTF TGTGCCAGCAGTCCCGGACAGGGGGGCTCTGGGGCCAACGTCCTGACTTTC
TRBJ2-7 . TRBV7-8 TRBD2 CASSRGLGNFGGYEQYF TGTGCCAGCAGCCGAGGGCTGGGCAACTTCGGGGGGTACGAGCAGTACTTC
TRBJ1-1 . TRBV7-2 TRBD1 CASSSTGTMNTEAFF TGTGCCAGCAGCTCGACAGGGACCATGAACACTGAAGCTTTCTTT
TRBJ2-7 few TRBV18 . CASSPATGGISGGVYF TGTGCCAGCTCCCCGGCAACAGGGGGTATTTCGGGAGGTGTATACTTC
TRBJ1-2 once TRBV19 . CASSPPLNYGYTF TGTGCCAGTAGTCCCCCCCTCAACTATGGCTACACCTTC
TRBJ1-1 . TRBV20-1 . CSARDPGPF TGCAGTGCTAGAGACCCCGGTCCGTTT